This T cell receptor (beta chain) appears in the sequencing data of a study of blood T cell repertoires in COVID-19. Study background: From the United States, Italy and Spain came samples of acute and convalescent COVID-19. From T cells, B-cell-depleted T cells, or PBMCs came the material, which was cDNA or gDNA.

A Seattle source enrolled patients during active infection and followed them longitudinally. Original processing notes: Amplification with reference gene primers provided the estimates of nucleated cell counts. Sequencing was performed with immunoSEQ multiplex PCR; in TCRdb, only in-frame clones are kept and a portion is missing. D and trimming were read from the DNA, whereas the V and J calls and clone size are those reported in that table. This repertoire shows about 160,000 clones, over 90% found once; its top ten account for less than 2%. The receptor was isolated from a woman aged 55-69 years with COVID-19, enrolled during active disease. Sequenced sample: peripheral blood.

The CDR3 DNA reads TGTGCCAGCAGTTTACGCTACGACAGGGCGAACACCGGGGAGCTGTTTTTT. It is translated as CASSLRYDRANTGELFF. The chain couples TRBV27 to TRBJ2-2, with TRBD1 matching over 7 bases. The germline V gene encodes CDR1 MNHEY and CDR2 SMNVEV (reference sequence). The length of the CDR3 is 17 residues. The junction had 6 bases not matched to a gene; V was cut back by 2 bases and J by 0 bases.